Given below is one T cell receptor beta chain in context. These data belong to a study of blood T cell repertoires in COVID-19. Study-level background: The United States, Italy and Spain provided the acute and convalescent COVID-19 samples. Sample material is recorded as cDNA or gDNA derived from T cells, B-cell-depleted T cells, or PBMCs.

The CDR3 contains 19 residues. Unmatched junction bases numbered 17, after V lost 2 bases and J lost 3 bases. Clones were sequenced by immunoSEQ multiplex PCR, and TCRdb holds only the in-frame ones, with some missing. The sample lists around 250,000 clones, roughly 80% seen once, with 3.5% to 5.5% in the top ten. The J gene is TRBJ1-2, the V gene TRBV23-1; 8 positions agree with TRBD1. TRBV23-1 is treated as an ORF (open reading frame) with a function not yet certain. The TCR sequence derives from a man aged 55 to 70 who had recovered from COVID-19. The sequencing input was peripheral blood. The CDR3 protein is CASSQTPLKRDRIYYGYTF. For the CDR3, the DNA is TGCGCCAGCAGTCAAACCCCTCTAAAACGGGACAGGATTTACTATGGCTACACCTTC.